The present entry profiles one T cell receptor (beta chain) with its context. Its antigen is currently not known. One base away there is no much larger clone; base qualities are not given. The donors were some 39 Caucasian individuals from Russia, aged roughly 6 to 100 years, who were systemically healthy. Each donor gave about 9.7 milliliters of peripheral blood, drawn into EDTA-treated Vacutainer tubes. Ficoll-Paque density-gradient centrifugation was used to isolate PBMCs, with at least 6 million obtained per sample. Total RNA, at least 6 micrograms per sample, was extracted from PBMCs with Trizol reagent. Naive CD45RAhigh/CD27high T cell percentages were measured by flow cytometry on a PBMC aliquot from every donor. The data were obtained in a study of blood T cells in healthy people across ages (dated by TCRdb to about 2015). Context from the whole study: In model experiments, template switching captured about one uniquely barcoded TCR beta cDNA molecule for every two T cells. The study measured age-related changes in TCR beta repertoire diversity using deep sequencing normalized with unique cDNA molecular identifiers. Four age groups were formed from the donors: young (average approximately 15 years), middle-aged (approximately 41), aged (more than 55) and long-lived (less than 85). Donors of different ages were randomly distributed across sequencing lanes to avoid experimental bias. Two additional independent replicas of 1 million unique cDNA reads from the same blood draw were analyzed for two donors (one aged 18 to 30 and one aged 80 or older).

CDR1 and CDR2 are read off the germline V gene (reference sequence) as LGHDT and YNNKEL. Relative to germline, V is 3 bases shorter and J is 3 bases shorter, with 14 bases between their ends. The CDR3 measures 15 amino acids from cysteine to phenylalanine. Here the CDR3 DNA is all that survives: 45 bases in frame from base 1. Libraries were made using 5' RACE. The instrument given in TCRdb is Illumina HiSeq 2500. A second PCR of about 6 to 11 cycles was run with a J-beta primer mix and a sample-barcoded 5' primer. A unique molecular identifier was introduced onto each TCR beta cDNA molecule by a template-switch 5' adaptor carrying 12 random nucleotides. Each sample yielded at least 2.5 million CDR3-containing paired-end reads. The Mint cDNA synthesis kit, primed by a TRBC-specific oligonucleotide, was used to synthesize first-strand cDNA from all RNA. Following uracil-DNA glycosylase treatment, a first 18-cycle PCR with universal primers M1SS and BC2_uni_R was performed on all cDNA. As for the authors' bioinformatics: For normalization, 1 million high-quality reads were randomly selected from each sample, with every read carrying a distinct molecular identifier. Instead of being binned into consensus sequences, reads that shared molecular identifiers were thrown out. MiTCR, run with a Q25 quality threshold and the strictest error-elimination algorithm, handled CDR3 identification, clonotype clustering and error correction. A nonparametric unseen species model with Euler transformation was used to estimate lower-bound total TCR beta diversity. TCRdb ran its own pipeline on the public reads, namely fastp trimming at Q25 and MiXCR clone calling, and kept in-frame beta chains. Every CDR3 protein is listed once, alongside the most common genes and DNA of its rows. TCRdb, not the authors, supplied the V and J calls. The sample yields around 400,000 distinct CDR3 sequences; roughly half were counted once. The ten largest account for under 65% of the sample.

Points the paper makes about the study in general: The CMV infection status of donors was not known, potentially confounding age-related changes in expanded clonotypes. Compared with the aged group, the long-lived group had more naive CD4+ T cells, fewer expanded clones and increased TCR diversity, suggesting age selection. As age increased, observed TCR beta diversity per million T cells dropped in a roughly linear way, and a significant reduction was already evident by age 40. A strong correlation was found between observed TCR beta diversity and the percentage of naive T cells measured by flow cytometry. Because profiling used bulk unsorted PBMCs, naive and antigen-experienced compartments could not be compared conclusively. Estimates of total diversity from one million sequenced T cells were regarded as lower bounds and underestimates.

The sequenced sample consisted of blood. The receptor chain draws on TRBV3-1 and TRBJ2-5; there is no confident call for the D gene. This clonotype originated in a man aged 55 to 70 in good health. In nucleotides, the sequence is TGTGCCAGCAGCCAGGGATCCATTTCCGAAGAGACCCAGTACTTC. Its translation reads: CASSQGSISEETQYF.